The present TCR beta chain was sequenced within a study of cytomegalovirus exposure and HLA in healthy donors. PCR used 60 Vbeta primers and 13 Jbeta primers. Here immunoSEQ multiplex PCR was the method, and the copy in TCRdb shows in-frame clones only, minus some. This table holds around 130,000 clones, under 90% found once. This clone was observed once. CDR3 length: 16 residues. The rearrangement joins TRBV12-2 to TRBJ1-2; the table names TRBD1, a call not compared with the DNA. TRBV12-2 is noted as a pseudogene. This receptor was obtained from a middle-aged woman in good health and CMV-seronegative. The specimen sequenced was PBMCs. The CDR3 DNA reads as TGTGCAAGTCGCTTAGGGAATCGGACAGGGGGCTATGGCTACACCTTC. This gives the protein CASRLGNRTGGYGYTF.